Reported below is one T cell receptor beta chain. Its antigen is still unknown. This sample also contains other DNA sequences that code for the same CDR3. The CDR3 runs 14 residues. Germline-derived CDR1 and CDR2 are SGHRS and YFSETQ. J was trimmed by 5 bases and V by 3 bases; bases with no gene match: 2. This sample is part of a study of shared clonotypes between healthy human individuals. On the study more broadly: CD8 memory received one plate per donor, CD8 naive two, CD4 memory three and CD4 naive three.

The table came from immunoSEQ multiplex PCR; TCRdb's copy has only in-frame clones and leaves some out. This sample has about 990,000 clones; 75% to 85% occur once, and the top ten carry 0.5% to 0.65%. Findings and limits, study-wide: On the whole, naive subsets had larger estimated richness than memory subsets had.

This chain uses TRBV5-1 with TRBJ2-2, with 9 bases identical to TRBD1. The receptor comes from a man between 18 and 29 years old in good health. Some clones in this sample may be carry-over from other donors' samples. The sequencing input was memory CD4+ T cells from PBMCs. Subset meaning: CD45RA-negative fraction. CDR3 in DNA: TGCGCCAGCAGCTCACAGGGGGCGACCGGGGAGCTGTTTTTT. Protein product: CASSSQGATGELFF. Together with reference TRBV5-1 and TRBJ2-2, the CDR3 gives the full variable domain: KAGVTQTPRYLIKTRGQQVTLSCSPISGHRSVSWYQQTPGQGLQFLFEYFSETQRNKGNFPGRFSGRQFSNSRSEMNVSTLELGDSALYLCASSSQGATGELFFGEGSRLTVL.